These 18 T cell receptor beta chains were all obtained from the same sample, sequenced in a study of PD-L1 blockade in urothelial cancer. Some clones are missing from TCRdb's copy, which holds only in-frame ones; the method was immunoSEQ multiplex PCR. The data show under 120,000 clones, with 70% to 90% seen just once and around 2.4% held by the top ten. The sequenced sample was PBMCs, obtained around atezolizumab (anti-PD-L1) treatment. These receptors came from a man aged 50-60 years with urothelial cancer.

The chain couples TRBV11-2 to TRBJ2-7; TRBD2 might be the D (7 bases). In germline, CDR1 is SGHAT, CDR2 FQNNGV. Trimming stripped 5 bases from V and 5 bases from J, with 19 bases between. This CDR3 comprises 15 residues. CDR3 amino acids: CASSPAGAVTDEQYF. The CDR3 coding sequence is TGTGCCAGCAGCCCCGCGGGGGCGGTTACCGACGAGCAGTACTTC.

This CDR3 reads CASSLEGAVTEAFF. The CDR3 nucleotides are TGTGCCAGCAGCTTAGAAGGGGCCGTGACTGAAGCTTTCTTT. V usage is TRBV11-2 and J usage is TRBJ1-1, with D perhaps matching TRBD1 (5 bases). CDR3 size: 14 residues. Germline CDR1 reads SGHAT; CDR2 reads FQNNGV. Between the trimmed V and J ends, which lost 0 bases and 5 bases, there was a span of 10 bases.

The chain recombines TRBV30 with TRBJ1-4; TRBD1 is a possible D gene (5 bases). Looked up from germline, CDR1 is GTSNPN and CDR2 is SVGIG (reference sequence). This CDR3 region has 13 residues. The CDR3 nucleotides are TGTGTCGCGGGGGGGGTCGATCGTGAAAAACTGTTTTTT. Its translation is CVAGGVDREKLFF.

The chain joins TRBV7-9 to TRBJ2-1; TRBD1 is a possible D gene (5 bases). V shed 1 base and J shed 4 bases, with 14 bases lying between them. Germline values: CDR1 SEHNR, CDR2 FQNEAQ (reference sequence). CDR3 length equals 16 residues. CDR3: CASSLGDSSGYNEQFF. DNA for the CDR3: TGTGCCAGCAGCTTAGGTGACAGTAGTGGGTACAATGAGCAGTTCTTC.

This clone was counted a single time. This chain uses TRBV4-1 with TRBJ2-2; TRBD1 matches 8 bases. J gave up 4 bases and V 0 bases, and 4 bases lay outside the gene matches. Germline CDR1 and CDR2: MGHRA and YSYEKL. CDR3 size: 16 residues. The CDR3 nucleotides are TGCGCCAGCAGCCAAGAGGGGACAGGTTCCACCGGGGAGCTGTTTTTT. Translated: CASSQEGTGSTGELFF.

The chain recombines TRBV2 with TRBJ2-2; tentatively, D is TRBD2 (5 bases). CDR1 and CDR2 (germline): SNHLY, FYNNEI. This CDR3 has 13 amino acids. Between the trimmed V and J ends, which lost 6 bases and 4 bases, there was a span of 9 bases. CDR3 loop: CASSGVGTGELFF. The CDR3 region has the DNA TGTGCCAGCAGCGGGGTGGGCACCGGGGAGCTGTTTTTT.

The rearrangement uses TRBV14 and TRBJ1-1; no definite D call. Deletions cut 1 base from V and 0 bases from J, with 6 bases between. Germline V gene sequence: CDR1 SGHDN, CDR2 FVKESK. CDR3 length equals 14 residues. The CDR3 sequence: CASSQAGMNTEAFF. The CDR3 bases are TGTGCCAGCAGCCAAGCGGGGATGAACACTGAAGCTTTCTTT.

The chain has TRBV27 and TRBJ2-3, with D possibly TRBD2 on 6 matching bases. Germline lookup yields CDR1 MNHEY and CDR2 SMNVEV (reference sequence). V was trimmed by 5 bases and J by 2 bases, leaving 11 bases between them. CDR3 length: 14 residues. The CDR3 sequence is CASSPGLSTDTQYF. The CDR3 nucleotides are TGTGCCAGCAGTCCGGGACTTTCCACAGATACGCAGTATTTT.

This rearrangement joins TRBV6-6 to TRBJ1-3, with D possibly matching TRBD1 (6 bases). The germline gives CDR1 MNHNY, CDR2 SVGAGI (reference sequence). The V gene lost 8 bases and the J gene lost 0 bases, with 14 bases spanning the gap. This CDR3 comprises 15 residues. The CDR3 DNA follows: TGTGCCAGCGAAAGGACAGTAACCTCTGGAAACACCATATATTTT. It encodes CASERTVTSGNTIYF.

The CDR3 loop reads CASSSQREGRYEQYF. CDR3 DNA: TGTGCCAGCAGCTCGCAGCGGGAGGGCCGGTACGAGCAGTACTTC. The chain carries TRBV5-4 and TRBJ2-7; 10 nucleotides line up with TRBD2. Germline lookup yields CDR1 SGHNT and CDR2 YYREEE (reference sequence). The CDR3 sequence is 15 residues long. J was trimmed by 4 bases and V by 3 bases; bases with no gene match: 7.

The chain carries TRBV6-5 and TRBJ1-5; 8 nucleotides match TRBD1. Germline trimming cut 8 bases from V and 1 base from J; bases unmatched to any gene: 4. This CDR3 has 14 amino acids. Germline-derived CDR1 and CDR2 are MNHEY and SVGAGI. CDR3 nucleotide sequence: TGTGCCAGCCAGGGGGCTAGGAGCAATCAGCCCCAGCATTTT. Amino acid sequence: CASQGARSNQPQHF.

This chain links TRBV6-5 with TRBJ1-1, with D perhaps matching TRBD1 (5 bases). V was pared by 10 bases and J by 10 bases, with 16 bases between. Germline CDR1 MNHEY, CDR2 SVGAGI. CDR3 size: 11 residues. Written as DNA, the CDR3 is TGTGCCACCAAGAAAGGGGTGGCAGCTTTCTTT. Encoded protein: CATKKGVAAFF.

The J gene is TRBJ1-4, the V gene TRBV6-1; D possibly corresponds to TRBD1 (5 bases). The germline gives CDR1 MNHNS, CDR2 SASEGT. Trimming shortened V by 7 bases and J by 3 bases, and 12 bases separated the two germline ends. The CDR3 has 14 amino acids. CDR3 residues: CASKVGGANEKLFF. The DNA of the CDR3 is TGTGCCAGCAAGGTCGGGGGGGCTAATGAAAAACTGTTTTTT.

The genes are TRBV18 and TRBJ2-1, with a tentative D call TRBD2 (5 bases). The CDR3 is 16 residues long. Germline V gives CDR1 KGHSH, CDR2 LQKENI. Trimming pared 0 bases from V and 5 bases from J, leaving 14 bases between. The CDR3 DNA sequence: TGTGCCAGCTCACCACCGGGCGGACTTAGGGACAATGAGCAGTTCTTC. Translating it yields CASSPPGGLRDNEQFF.

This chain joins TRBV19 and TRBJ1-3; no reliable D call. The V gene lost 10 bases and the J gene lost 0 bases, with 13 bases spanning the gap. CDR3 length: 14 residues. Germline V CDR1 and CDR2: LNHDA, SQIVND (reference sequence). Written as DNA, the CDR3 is TGTGCCACCAGGTCAGGTGGCTCTGGAAACACCATATATTTT. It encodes CATRSGGSGNTIYF.

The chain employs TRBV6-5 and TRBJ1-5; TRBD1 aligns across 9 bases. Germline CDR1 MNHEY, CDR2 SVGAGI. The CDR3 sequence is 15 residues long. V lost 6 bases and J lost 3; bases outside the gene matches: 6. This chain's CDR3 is CASSTGQGDNQPQHF. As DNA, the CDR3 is TGTGCCAGCAGCACGGGACAGGGTGACAATCAGCCCCAGCATTTT.

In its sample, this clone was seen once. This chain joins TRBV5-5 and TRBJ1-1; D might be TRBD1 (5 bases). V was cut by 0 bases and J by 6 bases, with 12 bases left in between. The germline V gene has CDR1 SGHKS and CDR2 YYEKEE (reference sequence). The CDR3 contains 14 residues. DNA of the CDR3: TGTGCCAGCAGCTTGGGTTTGGGGGGGGCTGAAGCTTTCTTT. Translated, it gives CASSLGLGGAEAFF.

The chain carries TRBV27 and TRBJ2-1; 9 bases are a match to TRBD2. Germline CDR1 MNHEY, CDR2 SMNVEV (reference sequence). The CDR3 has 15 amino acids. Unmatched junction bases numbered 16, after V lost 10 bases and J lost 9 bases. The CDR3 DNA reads TGTGCCACTTGGGCTGCTAGCGGGATCGGAGGTGAGCAGTTCTTC. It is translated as CATWAASGIGGEQFF.